This T cell receptor beta chain was recovered during a study of blood T cell repertoires in COVID-19. Study-wide background: T cells, B-cell-depleted T cells, or PBMCs provided the cDNA or gDNA that served as material.

How the authors handled the data: Estimation of nucleated cell counts relied on the amplification of reference gene primers. Libraries were prepared by immunoSEQ multiplex PCR; TCRdb keeps only in-frame clonotypes and omits some of them. The D gene and trimming were derived from the DNA, and the V and J assignments and clone size from that table. Here the sample spans some 230,000 clones, about four fifths being singletons. The germline V gene has CDR1 MNHEY and CDR2 SVGAGI. The CDR3 contains 16 residues. V was shortened by 0 bases and J by 3 bases, with 14 bases between the two germline ends. J is TRBJ1-1 and V is TRBV6-5, with D perhaps matching TRBD1 (5 bases). Sequencing used peripheral blood. The source is a woman aged 55-69 years with acute or convalescent COVID-19. The CDR3 loop is CASSYSIREWYTEAFF. The CDR3 DNA follows: TGTGCCAGCAGTTACTCTATCAGGGAATGGTACACTGAAGCTTTCTTT.